The rows below give T cell receptor beta chains drawn from one sample of a study of cytotoxic CD8 clonotypes in ibrutinib-treated CLL. Assay: immunoSEQ multiplex PCR; the TCRdb copy retains only in-frame clones and omits some. Among 130,000 to 150,000 clones, 79% were seen once, and the ten largest hold 9.5% to 15%. The starting material was PBMCs, obtained after 12 months of ibrutinib treatment. The source is a human donor with chronic lymphocytic leukemia. The CDR3 runs from the conserved cysteine through the conserved F or W. Each record gives: D gene, V gene, CDR3 length, J gene, clone size, CDR3 DNA, CDR3 protein. The D gene is left open where the match is weak. Clone size, where shown, is once, few, many, or a class for clones that have expanded.

NA	TRBV11-2	12	TRBJ1-6	NA	TGTGCCAGCAGTTATGGGAACTCACCCCTCCACTTT	CASSYGNSPLHF
NA	TRBV2	14	TRBJ1-5	NA	TGTGCCAGCAGTAACAGGGTAGGCAATCAGCCCCAGCATTTT	CASSNRVGNQPQHF
NA	TRBV7-2	14	TRBJ2-3	NA	TGTGCCAGCAGCTTTGGTATTGGGACAGATACGCAGTATTTT	CASSFGIGTDTQYF
NA	TRBV6-6	13	TRBJ2-7	NA	TGTGCCAGCAGTTACTCGATCGATTACGAGCAGTACTTC	CASSYSIDYEQYF
NA	TRBV5-1	13	TRBJ2-5	NA	TGCGCCAGCAGCTTTACTTTCCAAGAGACCCAGTACTTC	CASSFTFQETQYF
NA	TRBV28	11	TRBJ2-7	once	TGTGCCAGCAGTTTAATCTACGAGCAGTACTTC	CASSLIYEQYF
TRBD1	TRBV27	14	TRBJ2-7	NA	TGTGCCAGCACCGGACAGGGCTCAGACTACGAGCAGTACTTC	CASTGQGSDYEQYF
TRBD2	TRBV19	14	TRBJ2-1	NA	TGTGCCAGTAGGGAACCGGGACTAGCGGAGGAGCAGTTCTTC	CASREPGLAEEQFF
NA	TRBV6-1	15	TRBJ2-1	few	TGTGCCAGCAGTGAATTGGGGAGCTCCTACAATGAGCAGTTCTTC	CASSELGSSYNEQFF
NA	TRBV7-9	14	TRBJ2-2	NA	TGTGCCAGCAGCTTAAGGCGCGACACCGGGGAGCTGTTTTTT	CASSLRRDTGELFF
NA	TRBV5-6	14	TRBJ2-2	NA	TGTGCCAGCAGGAATTTCCGGGACACCGGGGAGCTGTTTTTT	CASRNFRDTGELFF
NA	TRBV14	15	TRBJ1-1	many	TGTGCCAGCAGCCAAGGATTGCGGGACGCTCGACAAGCTTTCTTT	CASSQGLRDARQAFF
TRBD1	TRBV28	14	TRBJ1-5	NA	TGTGCCAGCAGACAACAGGGGCCCAATCAGCCCCAGCATTTT	CASRQQGPNQPQHF
NA	TRBV20-1	9	TRBJ1-1	NA	TGCAGTGCCGAAACAGACGCTTTCTTT	CSAETDAFF
TRBD2	TRBV10-3	15	TRBJ2-4	NA	TGTGCCATCAGTGAGCGGGAGGGCCCGGAGAACATTCAGTACTTC	CAISEREGPENIQYF
NA	TRBV6-6	16	TRBJ2-1	NA	TGTGCCAGCAGTTACTCGTTAGCGGACTCCTACAATGAGCAGTTCTTC	CASSYSLADSYNEQFF
NA	TRBV5-1	15	TRBJ2-3	NA	TGCGCCAGCAGCCTACTTGACTCTACCACAGATACGCAGTATTTT	CASSLLDSTTDTQYF
NA	TRBV12-5	12	TRBJ2-7	NA	TGTGCTAGTGGCCCCACAGTCTACGAGCAGTACTTC	CASGPTVYEQYF
TRBD2	TRBV6-6	15	TRBJ2-1	once	TGTGCCAGCAGCCCCGCGCGGGAGGTAGTGAATGAGCAGTTCTTC	CASSPAREVVNEQFF
TRBD2	TRBV30	14	TRBJ2-3	NA	TGTGCCGCCAGCCAGGGGACTAGCGCAGATACGCAGTATTTT	CAASQGTSADTQYF
NA	TRBV7-2	15	TRBJ1-1	NA	TGTGCCAGCAGCCCAGCGGGCGGGAGGGAGAGGGAAGCTTTCTTT	CASSPAGGREREAFF
NA	TRBV2	13	TRBJ1-1	NA	TGTGCCAGCCTTTGGGGGGCGGGCACTGAAGCTTTCTTT	CASLWGAGTEAFF
TRBD2	TRBV5-4	17	TRBJ2-4	NA	TGTGCCAGCAGCTATACTAGCGGGAGGGCCCGGGGAAACATTCAGTACTTC	CASSYTSGRARGNIQYF
TRBD2	TRBV7-9	15	TRBJ2-1	NA	TGTGCCAGCAGCTTACCCGGGACTAGCGTCAATGAGCAGTTCTTC	CASSLPGTSVNEQFF
TRBD1	TRBV10-1	15	TRBJ1-1	once	TGCGCCAGCAGTGATACCAGGGGGAGAGACACTGAAGCTTTCTTT	CASSDTRGRDTEAFF
NA	TRBV10-1	14	TRBJ1-1	NA	TGCGCCAGCAGGGAAACAGGGTACTGCACTGAAGCTTTCTTT	CASRETGYCTEAFF
NA	TRBV2	12	TRBJ2-1	NA	TGTGCCAGCAGTGATAGGAGGAATGAGCAGTTCTTC	CASSDRRNEQFF
NA	TRBV6-5	13	TRBJ2-1	NA	TGTGCCAGCAGGTATGGGTTTAACAATGAGCAGTTCTTC	CASRYGFNNEQFF
TRBD1	TRBV2	14	TRBJ2-4	NA	TGTGCCAGCAGTGGTGGGACAGGGTGGGACATTCAGTACTTC	CASSGGTGWDIQYF
NA	TRBV7-7	15	TRBJ2-7	NA	TGTGCCAGCAGCTTAGGAGTGGGAGGACTCTACGAGCAGTACTTC	CASSLGVGGLYEQYF
TRBD2	TRBV9	16	TRBJ2-1	NA	TGTGCCAGCAGCGAAGAGACTAGCGGGGCTCACAATGAGCAGTTCTTC	CASSEETSGAHNEQFF
NA	TRBV28	14	TRBJ1-2	few	TGTGCCAGCAGTTTAGGCAGCGAGTACTATGGCTACACCTTC	CASSLGSEYYGYTF
NA	TRBV15	15	TRBJ2-1	NA	TGTGCCACCAGCAGAGATCTGGTGGGCAGCGGTGAGCAGTTCTTC	CATSRDLVGSGEQFF
NA	TRBV7-6	14	TRBJ1-2	NA	TGTGCCAGCAGCTTAGCGGGCAGTACCTATGGCTACACCTTC	CASSLAGSTYGYTF
NA	TRBV9	15	TRBJ2-5	once	TGTGCCAGCAGCGCCTCCGGGACGGCGCGAGAGACCCAGTACTTC	CASSASGTARETQYF
NA	TRBV14	16	TRBJ1-4	once	TGTGCCAGCAGCCAAGGACGCGGGGAATTTAATGAAAAACTGTTTTTT	CASSQGRGEFNEKLFF
TRBD2	TRBV28	17	TRBJ2-7	once	TGTGCCAGCAGCCTGCCGGGACTAGCGGGAGGATCCTACGAGCAGTACTTC	CASSLPGLAGGSYEQYF
TRBD2	TRBV10-3	16	TRBJ2-7	NA	TGTGCCATCAGTGACTGGACTAGCGGAGCTACCTACGAGCAGTACTTC	CAISDWTSGATYEQYF
TRBD1	TRBV28	15	TRBJ1-5	once	TGTGCCAGCAGTTTCTGGACAGGGCTAGAACAGCCCCAGCATTTT	CASSFWTGLEQPQHF
NA	TRBV5-6	15	TRBJ2-3	NA	TGTGCCAGCAGCCGAAGGCTCGGGGGCCGTAATACGCAGTATTTT	CASSRRLGGRNTQYF
NA	TRBV18	14	TRBJ1-1	NA	TGTGCCAGCTCACCGAACAGGGAAGGCACTGAAGCTTTCTTT	CASSPNREGTEAFF
TRBD2	TRBV30	15	TRBJ2-1	NA	TGTGCCTGGATTGGCCGGGCGGGAGGGCCCCATGAGCAGTTCTTC	CAWIGRAGGPHEQFF
TRBD2	TRBV19	14	TRBJ2-7	NA	TGTGCCAGTAGTAGGAGAGATGGGAGGGACCAGCAGTACTTC	CASSRRDGRDQQYF
NA	TRBV4-3	13	TRBJ2-5	NA	TGCGCCAGCAGCCACCAGGGAAAAGAGACCCAGTACTTC	CASSHQGKETQYF
TRBD1	TRBV5-6	15	TRBJ1-5	NA	TGTGCCAGCAGCCTCTTGACAGGGGCCAATCAGCCCCAGCATTTT	CASSLLTGANQPQHF
TRBD2	TRBV10-3	16	TRBJ2-3	once	TGTGCCATCAGCGACAGAACCCTAGCGGGTACAGATACGCAGTATTTT	CAISDRTLAGTDTQYF
TRBD2	TRBV11-3	17	TRBJ2-3	NA	TGTGCCAGCAGCCTCCGGCGGGAGACTAGCGGCACAGATACGCAGTATTTT	CASSLRRETSGTDTQYF
NA	TRBV7-9	13	TRBJ2-1	NA	TGTGCCAGCAGCTTCGGACTAATGAATGAGCAGTTCTTC	CASSFGLMNEQFF
TRBD1	TRBV6-5	14	TRBJ2-2	NA	TGTGCCAGCAGTTACTCGACAGGGGAAGGGGAGCTGTTTTTT	CASSYSTGEGELFF
TRBD1	TRBV11-3	15	TRBJ2-7	NA	TGTGCCAGCAGCGACGGACAGGGGGGAACCTACGAGCAGTACTTC	CASSDGQGGTYEQYF
TRBD1	TRBV27	14	TRBJ1-2	NA	TGTGCCAGCGGAAAGGACAGGAGGGGGAATGGCTACACCTTC	CASGKDRRGNGYTF
TRBD2	TRBV5-1	15	TRBJ2-7	NA	TGCGCCAGCAGCCGATTAGCGGGAGGGCCCTACGAGCAGTACTTC	CASSRLAGGPYEQYF
TRBD1	TRBV10-2	14	TRBJ1-2	NA	TGCGCCAGCAGTGGGACAGGGCAAGAATATGGCTACACCTTC	CASSGTGQEYGYTF
TRBD2	TRBV5-4	14	TRBJ2-7	NA	TGTGCCAGCAGCCCCGGACTAGCGGACTACGAGCAGTACTTC	CASSPGLADYEQYF